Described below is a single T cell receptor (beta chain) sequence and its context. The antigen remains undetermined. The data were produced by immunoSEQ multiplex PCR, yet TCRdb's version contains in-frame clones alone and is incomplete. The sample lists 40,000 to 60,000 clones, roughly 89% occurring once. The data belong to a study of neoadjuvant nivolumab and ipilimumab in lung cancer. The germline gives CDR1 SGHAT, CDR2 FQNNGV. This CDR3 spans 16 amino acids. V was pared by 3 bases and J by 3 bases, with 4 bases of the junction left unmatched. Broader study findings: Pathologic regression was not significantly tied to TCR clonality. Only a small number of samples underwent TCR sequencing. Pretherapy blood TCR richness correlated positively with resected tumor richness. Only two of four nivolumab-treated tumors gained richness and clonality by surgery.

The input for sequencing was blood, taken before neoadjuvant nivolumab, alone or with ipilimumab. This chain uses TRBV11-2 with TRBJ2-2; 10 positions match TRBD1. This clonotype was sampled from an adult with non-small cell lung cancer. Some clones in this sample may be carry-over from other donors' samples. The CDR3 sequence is CASSLGQGSYTGELFF. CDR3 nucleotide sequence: TGTGCCAGCAGCTTGGGACAGGGGAGTTACACCGGGGAGCTGTTTTTT.